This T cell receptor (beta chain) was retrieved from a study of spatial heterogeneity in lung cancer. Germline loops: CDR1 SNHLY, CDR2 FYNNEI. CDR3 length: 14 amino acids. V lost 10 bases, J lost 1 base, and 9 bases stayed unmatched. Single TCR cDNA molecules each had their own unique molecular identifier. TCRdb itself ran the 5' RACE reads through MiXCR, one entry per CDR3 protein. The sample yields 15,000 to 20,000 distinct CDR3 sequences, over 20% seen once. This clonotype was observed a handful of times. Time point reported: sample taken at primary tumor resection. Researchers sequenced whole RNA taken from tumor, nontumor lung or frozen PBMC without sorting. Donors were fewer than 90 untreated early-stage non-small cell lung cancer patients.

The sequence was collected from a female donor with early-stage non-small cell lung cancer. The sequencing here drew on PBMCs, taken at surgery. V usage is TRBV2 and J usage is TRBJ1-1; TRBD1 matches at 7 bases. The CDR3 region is CAIPRTGENTEAFF. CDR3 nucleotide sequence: TGTGCCATCCCTAGGACAGGAGAGAACACTGAAGCTTTCTTT.